This T cell receptor beta chain was captured by sequencing in a study of shared clonotypes between healthy human individuals. Method: immunoSEQ multiplex PCR; TCRdb's copy keeps in-frame clones and lacks some. The sample lists a few million clones; 90% to 95% were seen once. Concerning this clone: Its antigen is undetermined.

It was CD45RO-negative cells, positively selected for CCR7, that made up naive CD8 cells, with terminally differentiated effector memory CD45RA+ cells excluded. Only Caucasian adults living in Nashville, Tennessee served as donors. Study-level results: It was observed that 5% to 6.5% of naive CD4 clonotypes were shared across several donors.

The receptor was isolated from a man younger than 30 in good health. Some clones in this sample may be carry-over from other donors' samples. The sample comprised naive CD8+ T cells from PBMCs.

DNA for the CDR3: TGCGCCAGCAGTGGAATACTAGCGGGAGGGCCCTCGGGAGAGACCCAGTACTTC. Amino acids: CASSGILAGGPSGETQYF. This chain uses TRBV10-1 with TRBJ2-5; 13 bases fit TRBD2. The length of the CDR3 is 18 residues. V shed 4 bases and J 4 bases; nucleotides not matched to a gene: 12. CDR1 and CDR2 (germline): WNHNN, SYGVQD (reference sequence).